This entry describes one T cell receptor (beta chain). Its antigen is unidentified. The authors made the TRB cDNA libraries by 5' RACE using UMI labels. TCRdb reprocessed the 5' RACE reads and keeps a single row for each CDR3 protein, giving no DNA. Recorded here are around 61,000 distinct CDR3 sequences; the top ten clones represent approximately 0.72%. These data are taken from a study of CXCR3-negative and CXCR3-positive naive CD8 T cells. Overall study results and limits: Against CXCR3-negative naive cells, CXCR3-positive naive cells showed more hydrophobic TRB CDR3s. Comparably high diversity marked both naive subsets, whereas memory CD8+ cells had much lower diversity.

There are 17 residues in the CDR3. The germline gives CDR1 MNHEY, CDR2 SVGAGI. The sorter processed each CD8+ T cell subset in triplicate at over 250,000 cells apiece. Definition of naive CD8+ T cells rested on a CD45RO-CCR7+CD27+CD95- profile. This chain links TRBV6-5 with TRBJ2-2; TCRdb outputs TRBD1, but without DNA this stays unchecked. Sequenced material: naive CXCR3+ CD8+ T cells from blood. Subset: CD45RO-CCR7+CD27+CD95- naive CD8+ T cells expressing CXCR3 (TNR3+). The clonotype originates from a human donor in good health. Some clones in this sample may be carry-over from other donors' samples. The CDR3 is CASSYSAGHLNTGELFF.